A single sample gave rise to the 16 T cell receptor beta chains below, sequenced in a study of blood T cell repertoires in COVID-19. Only in-frame clones appear in the TCRdb table, and some are missing; sequencing was by immunoSEQ multiplex PCR. The sample shows a few hundred thousand clones, 80% to 90% of them seen only once. The sample consisted of peripheral blood. The receptors here all came from a woman older than 75 with acute or convalescent COVID-19.

V gene TRBV5-4 combines with J gene TRBJ2-7, with 9 bases matching TRBD1. The CDR3 is 17 residues long. Germline V gene lookup returns CDR1 SGHNT and CDR2 YYREEE (reference sequence). V was pared by 4 bases and J by 0 bases, with 11 bases of the junction left unmatched. The CDR3 sequence: CASSVQQGAGSSYEQYF. The CDR3 DNA is TGTGCCAGCAGCGTGCAACAGGGGGCGGGGAGCTCCTACGAGCAGTACTTC.

The V call is TRBV19, the J call TRBJ2-5; 7 bases line up with TRBD1. The CDR3 is 13 residues long. V trimming: 5 bases; J trimming: 3 bases; junction bases outside the gene matches: 3. In germline, CDR1 is LNHDA, CDR2 SQIVND (reference sequence). CDR3 in amino acids: CASSLDREETQYF. The CDR3 bases are TGTGCCAGTAGTCTCGACAGGGAAGAGACCCAGTACTTC.

This clone has just a few counts. DNA for the CDR3: TGTGCCAGTAGTAGTCAGATGAACACTGAAGCTTTCTTT. Encoded protein: CASSSQMNTEAFF. The rearrangement uses TRBV19 and TRBJ1-1; D gene ambiguous. Germline V gene data show CDR1 as LNHDA and CDR2 as SQIVND (reference sequence). Trimming removed 4 bases from V and 0 bases from J, with 6 bases in between. The CDR3 is made up of 13 amino acids.

The rearrangement uses TRBV10-3 and TRBJ2-3, with TRBD2 as a possible D gene (6 bases). The germline V gene encodes CDR1 ENHRY and CDR2 SYGVKD. The germline V and J ends were trimmed by 1 base and 7 bases, with 18 bases remaining between them. This CDR3 spans 16 amino acids. The CDR3 nucleotides read TGTGCCATCAGTGAGTTTAGCGGTGATGGCTTTCATACGCAGTATTTT. It codes for CAISEFSGDGFHTQYF.

The V call is TRBV5-1, the J call TRBJ1-6; unclear D gene. Germline CDR1 reads SGHRS; CDR2 reads YFSETQ. The CDR3 contains 14 residues. V was shortened by 2 bases and J by 10 bases, with 13 bases between the two germline ends. CDR3 nucleotide sequence: TGCGCCAGCAGCTTCGGAGGATCGGGGTCACCCCTCCACTTT. Encoded protein: CASSFGGSGSPLHF.

Remarks on this clone: This same CDR3 is encoded by further DNA sequences in the sample. V usage is TRBV3-1 (or the pseudogene TRBV3-2) and J usage is TRBJ1-1; TRBD1 aligns across 8 bases. The CDR3 totals 15 residues. Germline assignment: CDR1 LGHDT and CDR2 YNNKEL (reference sequence). The V segment lost 3 bases and the J segment 1 base; nucleotides outside the gene matches: 4. The CDR3 DNA reads as TGTGCCAGCAGCCATCCTGGACAGGGGAACACTGAAGCTTTCTTT. Translating it yields CASSHPGQGNTEAFF.

This sequence joins TRBV24-1 and TRBJ1-2; 8 positions match TRBD1. The germline V gene encodes CDR1 KGHDR and CDR2 SFDVKD. V lost 2 bases and J lost 6; bases outside the gene matches: 13. The CDR3 covers 17 residues. CDR3: CATSDSSAGGLRDGYTF. Here the CDR3 DNA reads TGTGCCACCAGTGATTCTTCGGCAGGGGGCCTCAGGGATGGCTACACCTTC.

This clone was recorded a few times. The chain couples TRBV6-5 to TRBJ1-1; no clear D gene. The length of the CDR3 is 15 residues. CDR1 is MNHEY and CDR2 is SVGAGI in the germline V gene. V was shortened by 0 bases and J by 7 bases, with 15 bases between the two germline ends. The CDR3 DNA reads as TGTGCCAGCAGTTACTCCAGGCTCGGCGAGGGTGAAGCTTTCTTT. Encoded protein: CASSYSRLGEGEAFF.

The chain is built from TRBV5-1 and TRBJ1-1, with 8 positions matching TRBD1. Trimming cost V 3 bases and J 6 bases; bases outside gene matches: 7. This CDR3 has 14 amino acids. Germline CDR1 and CDR2: SGHRS and YFSETQ. The CDR3 bases are TGCGCCAGCAGCTCCCAAGACAGGGGCGCTGAAGCTTTCTTT. Protein sequence: CASSSQDRGAEAFF.

V gene TRBV5-4 combines with J gene TRBJ2-3; 12 bases align to TRBD2. Germline CDR1 and CDR2: SGHNT and YYREEE (reference sequence). The CDR3 runs 16 residues. V shed 0 bases, J shed 4 bases, and the junction held 3 bases outside the gene matches. This chain's CDR3 is CASSLERTSGADTQYF. The CDR3 coding sequence is TGTGCCAGCAGCTTGGAGAGGACTAGCGGGGCAGATACGCAGTATTTT.

The V and J genes are TRBV7-8 and TRBJ1-4; no reliable D call. The CDR3 extends over 13 amino acids. With 4 bases removed from V and 5 bases from J, the gap between germline ends came to 8 bases. Germline V gives CDR1 SGHVS, CDR2 FQNEAQ. The CDR3: CASSSRLNEKLFF. In DNA, the CDR3 is TGTGCCAGCAGCTCGCGATTAAATGAAAAACTGTTTTTT.

The V call is TRBV5-1, the J call TRBJ2-7, with 7 bases matching TRBD1. CDR3 length: 14 amino acids. Trimming at V came to 4 bases and at J to 10 bases, leaving 14 bases not matched to a gene. CDR1 and CDR2 (germline): SGHRS, YFSETQ. The CDR3 nucleotides read TGCGCCAGCAGCGAGGGGACAGATCCCCCATTCCAGTACTTC. Translated: CASSEGTDPPFQYF.

This clone has just one count. V and J are TRBV5-4 and TRBJ2-7; 8 bases are a match to TRBD2. This CDR3 is built from 15 residues. CDR1 and CDR2 (germline): SGHNT, YYREEE (reference sequence). Trimming took 1 base from V and 0 from J; bases not matched to a gene: 3. Here the CDR3 reads CASSLRLAGSYEQYF. The CDR3 DNA sequence: TGTGCCAGCAGCTTGAGGCTAGCGGGCTCCTACGAGCAGTACTTC.

The chain has TRBV7-3 and TRBJ2-7; 8 nucleotides line up with TRBD1. Germline V gene lookup returns CDR1 SGHTA and CDR2 FQGTGA. V lost 1 base, J lost 3 bases, and 5 bases stayed unmatched. The CDR3 length is 15 residues. The CDR3 spells CASSLNAGQGYEQYF. CDR3 bases: TGTGCCAGCAGCTTAAACGCCGGACAGGGCTACGAGCAGTACTTC.

This clone came up once. This chain connects TRBV27 to TRBJ1-2; 7 bases are shared with TRBD1. Germline trimming cut 1 base from V and 4 bases from J; bases unmatched to any gene: 18. CDR1 and CDR2 (germline): MNHEY, SMNVEV (reference sequence). The CDR3 extends over 19 amino acids. The DNA for the CDR3 is TGTGCCAGCAGTTTATATGGCCGGGACAGTATTACCTCCGGCTATGGCTACACCTTC. Its protein product is CASSLYGRDSITSGYGYTF.

This chain uses TRBV10-3 with TRBJ2-3, with 13 bases that match TRBD2. V gave up 7 bases and J gave up 4 bases; unmatched junction bases: 5. Germline V gene sequence: CDR1 ENHRY, CDR2 SYGVKD. This CDR3 region has 15 residues. CDR3 residues: CAINGLAGDPDTQYF. CDR3 coding DNA: TGTGCCATCAACGGACTAGCGGGGGATCCAGATACGCAGTATTTT.